This T cell receptor beta chain was sequenced in a study of cytomegalovirus exposure and HLA in healthy donors. Germline CDR1 SGHDT, CDR2 YYEEEE. The CDR3 consists of 15 residues. V lost 4 bases and J lost 6, with 19 bases in between. The primer mix had 60 Vbeta and 13 Jbeta primers. Original handling: Some 10 million of the about 80 million unique TCR beta chains counted in a later analysis were shared. The table came from immunoSEQ multiplex PCR; TCRdb's copy has only in-frame clones and leaves some out. The V and J calls and clone size are taken from that table; D and trimming were inferred from the DNA. Seen in this sample are 80,000 to 95,000 clones; the ten most common clones hold around 1.1%. Regarding the study as a whole: A missense variant in DCLRE1C was later tied to TCR beta V- and J-gene trimming. Sequencing depth roughly uniform across donors was assumed in presence/absence analyses.

In regard to this clone: Antigen unknown.

Sequenced sample: PBMCs. V and J are TRBV5-6 and TRBJ1-2, with D maybe TRBD1 (6 bases). The TCR was taken from a woman in her thirties in good health and CMV-seronegative. The chain's CDR3 is CASSPGTQEVHGYTF. In nucleotides, the CDR3 is TGTGCCAGCAGCCCGGGGACACAGGAGGTACATGGCTACACCTTC.